This T cell receptor beta chain is drawn from a study of blood T cell repertoires in COVID-19. Some clones are missing from TCRdb's copy, which holds only in-frame ones; the method was immunoSEQ multiplex PCR. The repertoire holds 300,000 to 450,000 clones, about nine tenths seen once, with under 1.2% in the top ten. Trimming cost V 0 bases and J 6 bases, with 13 bases left between them. This CDR3 is 15 amino acids long. Germline lookup yields CDR1 SGHRS and CDR2 YFSETQ. Sequencing was performed on PBMCs or T cells enriched from blood (not recorded which). This clonotype was obtained from a woman aged 25 to 39 who had been exposed to COVID-19. The chain uses TRBV5-1 and TRBJ2-1; D is perhaps TRBD2 (5 bases). CDR3 sequence reads: CASSLGHGDLNEQFF. The CDR3, as DNA: TGCGCCAGCAGCTTGGGACACGGGGATCTCAATGAGCAGTTCTTC.